One T cell receptor (beta chain) is described in this entry. The sample belongs to a study of blood T cells in healthy people across ages. Through a sample-barcoded 5' primer and a J-beta primer mix, a second PCR was run for roughly 6 to 11 cycles. Each of the cDNA molecules was tagged by a template-switch adaptor with 12 random nucleotides. In TCRdb, the 5' RACE reads were re-called with MiXCR into one record per CDR3 protein. The data show over 700,000 distinct CDR3 sequences, approximately 53% seen once. This CDR3 has 14 amino acids. V dropped 1 base and J dropped 1 base, with 10 bases sitting between them. In germline, CDR1 is DFQATT, CDR2 SNEGSKA (reference sequence).

This chain connects TRBV20-1 to TRBJ1-1; D ambiguous. What was sequenced was blood. The TCR sequence derives from a man older than 75 in good health. The CDR3 here is CSARVSAGNTEAFF. DNA of the CDR3: TGCAGTGCTAGAGTTTCGGCCGGGAACACTGAAGCTTTCTTT.